This T cell receptor (beta chain) was sequenced in a study of T-cell memory formation after mild COVID-19. Points on this clonotype: The antigen is undetermined.

TCRdb redid the calling of the 5' RACE reads with MiXCR, one entry per CDR3 protein. Of fewer than 500,000 distinct CDR3 sequences listed, approximately 25% were seen once; the top ten hold around 13%. The CDR3 has 12 amino acids. V lost 3 bases, J lost 8 bases, and 10 bases lay in between. Study-level points and caveats: Second-wave clones reaching peak frequency on day 37 lacked confirmed SARS-CoV-2 specificity.

J is TRBJ1-2 and V is TRBV12-3 or TRBV12-4; the D gene is possibly TRBD1 (5 bases). The sequence derives from an adult woman who had mild COVID-19 (a few samples of this study predate the infection). Cell type and time point are not known. The sequencing sample was made of PBMCs or a T cell subset sorted from them (not recorded which). In DNA, the CDR3 is TGTGCCAGCAGTTTTCCGAGGGACGGCTACACCTTC. Its protein product is CASSFPRDGYTF.